This is a list of T cell receptor beta chains from one sample in a study of Ad26.COV2.S vaccination and SARS-CoV-2 variants. Here immunoSEQ multiplex PCR was the method, and the copy in TCRdb shows in-frame clones only, minus some. The sample has around 370,000 clones, approximately 81% seen once. The sample in question was peripheral blood, obtained in a trial of Ad26.COV2.S vaccine versus placebo. These receptors were collected from a person between 18 and 59 years old who received the Ad26.COV2.S COVID-19 vaccine or a placebo. Both conserved end residues are part of each CDR3. A D gene is named only where the DNA matches it firmly. Expanded clones get a size class; other rows say once, few or many, or leave the size out.

>.|TRBV6-6|.|TRBJ1-2
TGTGCCAGCAGGGAACAGGGTGGGGGGCTCTATGGCTACACCTTC
CASREQGGGLYGYTF
>.|TRBV4-3|.|TRBJ1-2
TGCGCCAGCAGCCAAGGGGGGGGCGAGTATGGCTACACCTTC
CASSQGGGEYGYTF
>.|TRBV6-6|TRBD2|TRBJ2-2
TGTGCCAGCAGTCTCGGACTAGCGGGAGCGAACACCGGGGAGCTGTTTTTT
CASSLGLAGANTGELFF
>.|TRBV10-1|.|TRBJ2-3
TGCGCCAGCAGTGTCCGGCAGGGCACAGATACGCAGTATTTT
CASSVRQGTDTQYF
>.|TRBV2|TRBD1|TRBJ2-7
TGTGCCAGCAGACCGGGACAGGGGTATTACGAGCAGTACTTC
CASRPGQGYYEQYF
>few|TRBV5-6|.|TRBJ1-2
TGTGCCAGCAACTCCCGAGGGGCGCCGAACTATGGCTACACCTTC
CASNSRGAPNYGYTF
>many|TRBV7-9|.|TRBJ1-1
TGTGCCAGCAGCGCTACCGGGATGAACACTGAAGCTTTCTTT
CASSATGMNTEAFF
>.|TRBV4-1|TRBD2|TRBJ2-1
TGCGCCAGCAGCCAGGTACTAGCGGGACCCTACAATGAGCAGTTCTTC
CASSQVLAGPYNEQFF
>.|TRBV19|.|TRBJ2-5
TGTGCCAGTAGTATCTATTCGGGGGCGTCGACCCAGTACTTC
CASSIYSGASTQYF
>.|TRBV5-1|.|TRBJ2-3
TGCGCCAGCAGCTTTAGCGTCCCGGATACGCAGTATTTT
CASSFSVPDTQYF
>few|TRBV2|TRBD1|TRBJ1-6
TGTGCCAGCAGTGAGACAGGGAGGAATTCACCCCTCCACTTT
CASSETGRNSPLHF
>.|TRBV2|TRBD2|TRBJ2-1
TGTGCCAGCAGTGTAGCGGGGGGACCCAAAAACAATGAGCAGTTCTTC
CASSVAGGPKNNEQFF
>few|TRBV7-6|TRBD2|TRBJ2-2
TGTGCCAGCAGCTTAGCTAGCGGGAGCGTCGGGGAGCTGTTTTTT
CASSLASGSVGELFF
>.|TRBV9|.|TRBJ2-5
TGTGCCAGCAGCCCTAGACAGGGAGGAGAGACCCAGTACTTC
CASSPRQGGETQYF
>.|TRBV6-2/TRBV6-3|.|TRBJ1-5
TGTGCCAGCAGTTACCGGGGAGAGCCCCAGCATTTT
CASSYRGEPQHF
>.|TRBV6-5|TRBD2|TRBJ2-1
TGTGCCAGCAGTCCAGGGACTAGCGGGGGGAATGAGCAGTTCTTC
CASSPGTSGGNEQFF